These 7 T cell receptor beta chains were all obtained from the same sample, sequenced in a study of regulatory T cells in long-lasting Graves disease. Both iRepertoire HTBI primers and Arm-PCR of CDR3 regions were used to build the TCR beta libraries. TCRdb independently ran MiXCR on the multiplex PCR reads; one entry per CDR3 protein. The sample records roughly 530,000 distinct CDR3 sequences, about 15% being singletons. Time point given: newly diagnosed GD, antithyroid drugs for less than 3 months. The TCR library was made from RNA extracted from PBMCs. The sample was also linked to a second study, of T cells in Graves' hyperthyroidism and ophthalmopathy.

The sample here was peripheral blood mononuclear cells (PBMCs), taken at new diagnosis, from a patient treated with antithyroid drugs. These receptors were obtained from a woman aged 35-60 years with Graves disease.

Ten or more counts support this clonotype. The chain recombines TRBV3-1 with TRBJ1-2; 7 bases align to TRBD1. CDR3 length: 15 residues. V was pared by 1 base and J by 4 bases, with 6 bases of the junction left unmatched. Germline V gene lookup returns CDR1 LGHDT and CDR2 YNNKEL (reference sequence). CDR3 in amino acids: CASSQGPGGTYGYTF. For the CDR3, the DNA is TGTGCCAGCAGCCAAGGCCCAGGGGGTACCTATGGCTACACCTTC.

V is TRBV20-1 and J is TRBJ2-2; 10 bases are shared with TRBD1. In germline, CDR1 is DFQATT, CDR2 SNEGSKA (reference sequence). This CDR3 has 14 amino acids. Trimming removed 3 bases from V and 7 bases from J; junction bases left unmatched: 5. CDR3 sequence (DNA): TGCAGTGCTAGGGGACAGGGGTTTGGCGGGGAGCTGTTTTTT. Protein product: CSARGQGFGGELFF.

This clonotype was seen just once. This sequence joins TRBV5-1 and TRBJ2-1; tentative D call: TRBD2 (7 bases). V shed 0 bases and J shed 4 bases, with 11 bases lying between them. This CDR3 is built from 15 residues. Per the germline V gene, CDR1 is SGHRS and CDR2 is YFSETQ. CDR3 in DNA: TGCGCCAGCAGCTTGGGAGAGGGGGGGTACAATGAGCAGTTCTTC. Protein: CASSLGEGGYNEQFF.

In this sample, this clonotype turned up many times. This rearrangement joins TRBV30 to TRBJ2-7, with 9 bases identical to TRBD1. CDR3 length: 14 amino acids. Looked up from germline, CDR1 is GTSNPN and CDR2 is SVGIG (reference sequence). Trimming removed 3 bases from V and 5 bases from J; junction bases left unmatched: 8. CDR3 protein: CAWSGGTGYNEQYF. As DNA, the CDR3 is TGTGCCTGGAGCGGGGGGACAGGGTACAACGAGCAGTACTTC.

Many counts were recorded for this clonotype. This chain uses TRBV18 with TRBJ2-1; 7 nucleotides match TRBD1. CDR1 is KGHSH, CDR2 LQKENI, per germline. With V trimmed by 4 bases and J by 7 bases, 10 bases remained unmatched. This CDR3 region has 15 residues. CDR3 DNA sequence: TGTGCCAGCTCACAGGGACAGATAACATCGAATGAGCAGTTCTTC. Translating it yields CASSQGQITSNEQFF.

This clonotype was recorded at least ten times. CDR3 nucleotide sequence: TGTGCCAGCAGGCGCTGGACTAGCGGGGTTGCAGATACGCAGTATTTT. Residues: CASRRWTSGVADTQYF. The genes are TRBV5-6 and TRBJ2-3, with TRBD2 identical over 12 bases. This CDR3 comprises 16 residues. J gave up 4 bases and V 5 bases, and 8 bases lay outside the gene matches. Germline assignment: CDR1 SGHDT and CDR2 YYEEEE. Full variable domain (remainder filled in from reference TRBV5-6 and TRBJ2-3): DAGVTQSPTHLIKTRGQQVTLRCSPKSGHDTVSWYQQALGQGPQFIFQYYEEEERQRGNFPDRFSGHQFPNYSSELNVNALLLGDSALYLCASRRWTSGVADTQYFGPGTRLTVL.

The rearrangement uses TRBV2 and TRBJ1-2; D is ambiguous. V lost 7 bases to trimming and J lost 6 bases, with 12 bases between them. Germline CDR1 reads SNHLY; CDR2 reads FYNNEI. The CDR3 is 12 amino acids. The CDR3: CASNIVSHGYTF. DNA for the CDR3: TGTGCCAGCAATATCGTATCTCATGGCTACACCTTC.